The rows below give T cell receptor beta chains drawn from one sample of a study of siplizumab effects on memory and regulatory T cells. TCRdb keeps only in-frame clones here, not all; method: immunoSEQ multiplex PCR. The sample carries roughly 92,000 clones, 94% recorded once. The sequenced material came from non-Treg CD4+ T cells sorted from blood. These receptors came from a human donor in good health. Both conserved end residues are part of each CDR3. A D gene is named only where the DNA matches it firmly. A row's size may be missing; if present it is once, few, many or a size class.

j_call clone_size v_call d_call cdr3_aa cdr3_nt
TRBJ2-7 - TRBV19 TRBD1 CASSLDRWSYEQYF TGTGCCAGTAGTTTGGACAGGTGGTCCTACGAGCAGTACTTC
TRBJ2-1 - TRBV11-3 TRBD2 CASGPGSGRRNEQFF TGTGCCAGCGGGCCGGGTAGCGGGAGGAGAAATGAGCAGTTCTTC
TRBJ2-7 - TRBV19 - CASSGGAYEQYF TGTGCCAGTAGTGGGGGAGCCTACGAGCAGTACTTC
TRBJ1-1 - TRBV7-3 TRBD1 CASSSQGPLAFF TGTGCCAGCAGCTCACAGGGGCCCCTGGCTTTCTTT
TRBJ2-5 - TRBV5-6 - CASSYGGLWTQYF TGTGCCAGCAGCTACGGGGGATTGTGGACCCAGTACTTC
TRBJ1-2 - TRBV6-5 - CASSPPGLNYGYTF TGTGCCAGCAGTCCTCCGGGACTGAACTATGGCTACACCTTC
TRBJ2-2 - TRBV9 - CASSVASLVTVRDTGELFF TGTGCCAGCAGCGTAGCGTCACTAGTAACTGTCAGGGACACCGGGGAGCTGTTTTTT
TRBJ1-2 - TRBV7-9 TRBD1 CASSLAKVGQALYGYTF TGTGCCAGCAGCTTAGCGAAGGTCGGACAGGCGCTCTATGGCTACACCTTC
TRBJ1-1 - TRBV25-1 - CASSFGIEAFF TGTGCCAGCAGTTTCGGGATTGAAGCTTTCTTT
TRBJ2-6 - TRBV5-4 - CASSLVGGQGRAGANVLTF TGTGCCAGCAGCTTGGTCGGAGGACAAGGGAGAGCTGGGGCCAACGTCCTGACTTTC
TRBJ2-7 once TRBV2 - CASSGSYEQYF TGTGCCAGCAGTGGTAGTTACGAGCAGTACTTC
TRBJ1-1 - TRBV9 - CASSVERVNTEAFF TGTGCCAGCAGCGTAGAGCGGGTGAACACTGAAGCTTTCTTT
TRBJ2-7 - TRBV7-3 - CASSTTRGPYEQYF TGTGCCAGCAGCACCACCCGGGGGCCTTACGAGCAGTACTTC
TRBJ2-1 - TRBV5-1 TRBD2 CASSWGLAGEYNEQFF TGCGCCAGCAGCTGGGGACTAGCGGGGGAATACAATGAGCAGTTCTTC
TRBJ2-1 once TRBV7-6 - CASSPRARGRAGLIDEQFF TGTGCCAGCAGCCCACGCGCGAGGGGTCGGGCAGGCTTAATCGATGAGCAGTTCTTC
TRBJ2-2 - TRBV7-8 - CASSPLDFSAGELFF TGTGCCAGCAGCCCCCTCGACTTCTCGGCCGGGGAGCTGTTTTTT
TRBJ2-3 - TRBV5-1 TRBD2 CASSLAGGTDTQYF TGCGCCAGCAGCTTAGCGGGGGGCACAGATACGCAGTATTTT
TRBJ2-1 - TRBV11-2 - CASSPLRDQFF TGTGCCAGCAGCCCACTGAGGGATCAGTTCTTC
TRBJ2-3 - TRBV30 TRBD1 CAWRRDSGDTQYF TGTGCCTGGAGGAGGGACAGTGGAGATACGCAGTATTTT
TRBJ1-5 - TRBV6-5 - CASSYGKQRRNQPQHF TGTGCCAGCAGTTACGGCAAACAACGGAGGAATCAGCCCCAGCATTTT
TRBJ1-1 - TRBV19 - CASSIYFPQPNTEAFF TGTGCCAGTAGTATTTACTTCCCCCAGCCGAACACTGAAGCTTTCTTT
TRBJ2-7 - TRBV11-2 TRBD2 CASRALAGSSYEQYF TGTGCCAGCAGAGCACTAGCGGGGTCCTCCTACGAGCAGTACTTC
TRBJ2-3 - TRBV4-1 - CASSQSQSDTQYF TGCGCCAGCAGCCAGAGTCAATCAGATACGCAGTATTTT
TRBJ2-5 - TRBV15 - CATSAQQGRETQYF TGTGCCACCAGCGCACAGCAGGGACGAGAGACCCAGTACTTC
TRBJ2-7 - TRBV5-6 TRBD2 CASSLPGLGNYEQYF TGTGCCAGCAGCTTGCCGGGACTAGGGAACTACGAGCAGTACTTC
TRBJ2-1 - TRBV7-8 - CASSPRGTYNEQFF TGTGCCAGCAGCCCTCGGGGAACCTACAATGAGCAGTTCTTC
TRBJ2-7 once TRBV5-4 - CASSLGGDEQYF TGTGCCAGCAGCTTGGGGGGTGACGAGCAGTACTTC
TRBJ1-1 - TRBV6-5 - CASSYSIGLMNTEAFF TGTGCCAGCAGTTACTCGATCGGCCTGATGAACACTGAAGCTTTCTTT
TRBJ2-3 - TRBV11-2 - CASSPSADTQYF TGTGCCAGCAGCCCTAGTGCAGATACGCAGTATTTT
TRBJ2-1 - TRBV7-9 - CASSLENEQFF TGTGCCAGCAGCCTAGAAAATGAGCAGTTCTTC
TRBJ1-1 once TRBV5-1 - CASSLQVGDTEAFF TGCGCCAGCAGCTTACAGGTTGGGGACACTGAAGCTTTCTTT
TRBJ1-5 - TRBV6-4 TRBD1 CASPWDRGQERNQPQHF TGTGCCAGCCCATGGGACAGGGGCCAAGAACGCAATCAGCCCCAGCATTTT
TRBJ1-2 - TRBV18 TRBD1 CASSLNQLRQGSMGYTF TGTGCCAGCTCACTAAACCAACTAAGACAGGGGTCTATGGGCTACACCTTC
TRBJ1-4 - TRBV11-1 - CASSLSMKDEKLFF TGTGCCAGCAGCCTAAGTATGAAGGATGAAAAACTGTTTTTT
TRBJ1-1 - TRBV9 - CASSAQVNTEAFF TGTGCCAGCAGCGCACAGGTCAACACTGAAGCTTTCTTT
TRBJ1-1 - TRBV5-1 - CASSLGHLGTEVFF TGCGCCAGCAGCTTAGGCCACCTGGGGACTGAAGTTTTCTTT
TRBJ2-6 - TRBV7-9 - CASSLEWGRALSGANVLTF TGTGCCAGCAGCTTAGAATGGGGCAGGGCCCTCTCTGGGGCCAACGTCCTGACTTTC
TRBJ1-1 - TRBV7-3 - CASSLTGGNTEAFF TGTGCCAGCAGCTTAACAGGGGGGAACACTGAAGCTTTCTTT
TRBJ2-6 - TRBV27 - CASSYRGSGANVLTF TGTGCCAGCAGCTATAGGGGGTCTGGGGCCAACGTCCTGACTTTC
TRBJ2-3 - TRBV5-1 - CASSLYTGGADTQYF TGCGCCAGCAGCTTGTACACCGGGGGAGCAGATACGCAGTATTTT
TRBJ1-5 - TRBV19 TRBD1 CASSIEQGAYQPQHF TGTGCCAGTAGTATCGAACAGGGGGCGTATCAGCCCCAGCATTTT
TRBJ2-3 - TRBV4-3 TRBD2 CASSQGPTSGSTDTQYF TGCGCCAGCAGCCAAGGCCCTACTAGCGGAAGCACAGATACGCAGTATTTT